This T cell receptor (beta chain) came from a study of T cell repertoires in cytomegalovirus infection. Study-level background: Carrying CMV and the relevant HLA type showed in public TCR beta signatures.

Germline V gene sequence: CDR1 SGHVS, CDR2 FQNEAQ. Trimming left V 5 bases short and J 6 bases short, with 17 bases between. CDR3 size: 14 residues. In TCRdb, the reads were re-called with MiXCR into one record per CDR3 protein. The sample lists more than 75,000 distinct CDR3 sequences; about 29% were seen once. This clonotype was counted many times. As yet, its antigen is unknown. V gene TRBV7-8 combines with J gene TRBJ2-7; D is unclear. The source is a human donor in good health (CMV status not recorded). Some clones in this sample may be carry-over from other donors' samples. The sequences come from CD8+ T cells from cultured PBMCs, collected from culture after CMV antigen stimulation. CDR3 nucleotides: TGTGCCAGCAGCCCAGGCCCTCTAGGCCTCGAGCAGTACTTC. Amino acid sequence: CASSPGPLGLEQYF.